This T cell receptor (beta chain) was captured in a study of T cell responses to AZD1222 COVID-19 vaccine. Note on this clone: Its specificity is not known.

General study results and limits: Reportedly, nearly half of unique spike TCRs recognized epitopes outside B.1.351/B.1.1.7 mutations.

Method: immunoSEQ multiplex PCR; TCRdb's copy keeps in-frame clones and lacks some. The top ten clones hold about 5% of a sample with over 65,000 clones, roughly nine tenths of them seen once. Germline CDR1 reads MNHNS; CDR2 reads SASEGT. The CDR3 loop spans 16 amino acids. Trimming removed 0 bases at V and 6 bases at J, with 14 bases between. The specimen comprised peripheral blood, sampled 28 days after the second AZD1222 dose. The rearrangement uses TRBV6-1 and TRBJ2-2; tentatively, D is TRBD1 (6 bases). The TCR comes from an adult who received the AZD1222 COVID-19 vaccine. The CDR3 sequence is CASSEAGHYGAGELFF. CDR3 nucleotide sequence: TGTGCCAGCAGTGAAGCGGGACATTATGGCGCCGGGGAGCTGTTTTTT.